One sample yielded the 3 T cell receptor beta chains listed below, sequenced in a study of prognosis after radiotherapy for stage I lung cancer. The study amplified the TCR beta CDR3 region from genomic DNA. This amplification was carried out by two rounds of multiplex PCR. During first-round PCR, primers specific to each TRBV and TRBJ gene were used. TCRdb fed the multiplex PCR reads into MiXCR, producing one record per CDR3 protein. Here the sample spans 11,000 to 15,000 distinct CDR3 sequences, about 30% being singletons. The sample consisted of PBMCs, taken before or after stereotactic body radiation therapy (not recorded which). Source of these receptors: a donor older than 45 with non-small cell lung cancer.

Ten or more counts support this clonotype. The chain joins TRBV9 to TRBJ1-2; D is ambiguous. The V gene lost 2 bases and the J gene lost 7 bases, with 15 bases spanning the gap. Germline V CDR1 and CDR2: SGDLS, YYNGEE. CDR3 length equals 14 residues. CDR3 nucleotide sequence: TGTGCCAGCAGCGTCGACGGGAACGTAGGTGGCTACACCTTC. This sequence encodes CASSVDGNVGGYTF.

In this sample, this clonotype turned up many times. V is TRBV10-2 and J is TRBJ2-7; D possibly uses TRBD1 or TRBD2 (5 bases each). Trimming left V 6 bases short and J 1 base short, with 16 bases between. Germline CDR1 and CDR2: WSHSY and SAAADI. The CDR3 extends over 15 amino acids. DNA for the CDR3: TGCGCCAGCAGCCCATCCGGGACGGGGTCCTACGAGCAGTACTTC. Its translation: CASSPSGTGSYEQYF.

This sequence joins TRBV4-1 and TRBJ2-1; D is possibly TRBD2 (5 bases). CDR1 and CDR2 (germline): MGHRA, YSYEKL. The CDR3 covers 16 residues. V shed 7 bases and J shed 0 bases, with 16 bases lying between them. CDR3 in amino acids: CASILKRMSSYNEQFF. In DNA form, the CDR3 reads TGCGCCAGCATCCTGAAGCGGATGAGCTCCTACAATGAGCAGTTCTTC.